Reported below is one TCR beta chain. The antigen remains undetermined. The limits of the CDR3 on the DNA are not certain, so only TCRdb's listed CDR3 is given. The entry originates in a study of cytotoxic CD8 clonotypes in ibrutinib-treated CLL. For the study at large: Median treatment time before response sampling was 12 months, range 6 to 36. Study-level points and caveats: Increased clonality at ibrutinib response gave way to a return toward baseline at progression.

TCRdb's table, derived via immunoSEQ multiplex PCR, lists solely in-frame clones and lacks some. The sample records about 29,000 clones, 85% being singletons. Germline values: CDR1 SGHNT, CDR2 YYREEE (reference sequence). The CDR3 has 16 residues if both end residues are counted. The chain couples TRBV5-4 to TRBJ2-1; TRBD2 is taken as the D call from the table, unchecked against the DNA. This receptor was obtained from a human donor with chronic lymphocytic leukemia. Sample: PBMCs, taken after 24 months of ibrutinib treatment. The CDR3 spells CASSSSPGTSLNEQFF.